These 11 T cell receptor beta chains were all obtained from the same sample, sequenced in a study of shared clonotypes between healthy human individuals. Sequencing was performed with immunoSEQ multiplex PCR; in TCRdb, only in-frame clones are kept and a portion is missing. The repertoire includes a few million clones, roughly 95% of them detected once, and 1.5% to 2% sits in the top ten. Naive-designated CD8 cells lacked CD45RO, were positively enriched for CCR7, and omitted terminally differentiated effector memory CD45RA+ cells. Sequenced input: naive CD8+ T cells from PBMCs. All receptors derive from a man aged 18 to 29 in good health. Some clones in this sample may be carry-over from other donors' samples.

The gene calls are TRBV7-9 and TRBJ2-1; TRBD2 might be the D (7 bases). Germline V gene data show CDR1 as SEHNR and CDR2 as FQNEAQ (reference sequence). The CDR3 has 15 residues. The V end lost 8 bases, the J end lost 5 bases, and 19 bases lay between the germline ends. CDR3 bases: TGTGCCAGCCCCCCCGGGGGGACAAAGAACAATGAGCAGTTCTTC. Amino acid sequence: CASPPGGTKNNEQFF.

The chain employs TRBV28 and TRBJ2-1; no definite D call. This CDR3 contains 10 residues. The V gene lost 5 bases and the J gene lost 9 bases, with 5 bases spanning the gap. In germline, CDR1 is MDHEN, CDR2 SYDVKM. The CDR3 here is CASSGFEQFF. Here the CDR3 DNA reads TGTGCCAGCAGTGGTTTTGAGCAGTTCTTC.

The CDR3 sequence is CASSMDRVGVDEQFF. The DNA of the CDR3 is TGCGCCAGCAGCATGGACAGGGTTGGTGTCGATGAGCAGTTCTTC. This sequence joins TRBV5-1 and TRBJ2-1; 8 nucleotides line up with TRBD1. The germline V gene encodes CDR1 SGHRS and CDR2 YFSETQ. J was trimmed by 8 bases and V by 4 bases; bases with no gene match: 11. CDR3 length: 15 amino acids.

CDR3 amino acids: CASRTVGANYGYTF. CDR3 in DNA: TGTGCCAGCAGGACGGTTGGAGCTAACTATGGCTACACCTTC. The chain joins TRBV13 to TRBJ1-2; no clear D. V lost 6 bases to trimming and J lost 0 bases, with 11 bases between them. Germline V gene data show CDR1 as PRHDT and CDR2 as FYEKMQ (reference sequence). CDR3 length: 14 amino acids. Combining the CDR3 with reference TRBV13 and TRBJ1-2 gives the whole variable domain AAGVIQSPRHLIKEKRETATLKCYPIPRHDTVYWYQQGPGQDPQFLISFYEKMQSDKGSIPDRFSAQQFSDYHSELNMSSLELGDSALYFCASRTVGANYGYTFGSGTRLTVV.

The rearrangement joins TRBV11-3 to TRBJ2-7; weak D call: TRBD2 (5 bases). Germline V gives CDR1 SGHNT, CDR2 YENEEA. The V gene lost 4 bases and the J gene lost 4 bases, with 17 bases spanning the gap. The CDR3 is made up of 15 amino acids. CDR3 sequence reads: CASSSEPAEIYEQYF. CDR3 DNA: TGTGCCAGCAGCTCCGAGCCAGCGGAGATATACGAGCAGTACTTC.

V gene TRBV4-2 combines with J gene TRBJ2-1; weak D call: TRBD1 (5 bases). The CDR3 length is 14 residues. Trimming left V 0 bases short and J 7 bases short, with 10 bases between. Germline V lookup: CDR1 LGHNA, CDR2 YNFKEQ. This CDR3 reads CASSQEGSGNEQFF. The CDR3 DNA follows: TGTGCCAGCAGCCAAGAGGGCTCAGGGAATGAGCAGTTCTTC.

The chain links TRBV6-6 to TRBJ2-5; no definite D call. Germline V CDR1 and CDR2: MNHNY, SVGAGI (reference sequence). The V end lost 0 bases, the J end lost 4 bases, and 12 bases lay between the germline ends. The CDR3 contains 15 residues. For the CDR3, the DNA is TGTGCCAGCAGTTACTCGACGCGAGTTAGAGAGACCCAGTACTTC. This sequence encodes CASSYSTRVRETQYF.

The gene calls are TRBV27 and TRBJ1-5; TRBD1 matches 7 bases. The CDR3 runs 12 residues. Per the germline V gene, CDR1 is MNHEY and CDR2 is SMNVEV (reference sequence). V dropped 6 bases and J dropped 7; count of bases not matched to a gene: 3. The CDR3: CASRAGGQPQHF. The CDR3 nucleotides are TGTGCCAGCAGGGCAGGGGGACAGCCCCAGCATTTT.

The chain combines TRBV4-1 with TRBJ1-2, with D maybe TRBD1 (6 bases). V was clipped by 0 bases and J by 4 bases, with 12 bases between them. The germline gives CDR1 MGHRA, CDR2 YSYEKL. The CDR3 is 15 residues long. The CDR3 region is CASSQDGWGPYGYTF. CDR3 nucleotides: TGCGCCAGCAGCCAAGATGGGTGGGGGCCCTATGGCTACACCTTC.

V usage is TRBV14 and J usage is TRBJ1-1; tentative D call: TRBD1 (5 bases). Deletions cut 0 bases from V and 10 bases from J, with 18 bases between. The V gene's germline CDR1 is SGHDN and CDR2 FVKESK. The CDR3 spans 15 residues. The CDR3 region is CASSQDLGDRRGAFF. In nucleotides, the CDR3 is TGTGCCAGCAGCCAAGATTTGGGTGACAGACGAGGAGCTTTCTTT.

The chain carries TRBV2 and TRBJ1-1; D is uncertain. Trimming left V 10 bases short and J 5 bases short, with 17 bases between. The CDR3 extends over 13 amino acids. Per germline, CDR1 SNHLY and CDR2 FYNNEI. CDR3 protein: CATIGPLGTEAFF. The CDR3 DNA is TGTGCCACCATCGGGCCCCTGGGAACTGAAGCTTTCTTT.